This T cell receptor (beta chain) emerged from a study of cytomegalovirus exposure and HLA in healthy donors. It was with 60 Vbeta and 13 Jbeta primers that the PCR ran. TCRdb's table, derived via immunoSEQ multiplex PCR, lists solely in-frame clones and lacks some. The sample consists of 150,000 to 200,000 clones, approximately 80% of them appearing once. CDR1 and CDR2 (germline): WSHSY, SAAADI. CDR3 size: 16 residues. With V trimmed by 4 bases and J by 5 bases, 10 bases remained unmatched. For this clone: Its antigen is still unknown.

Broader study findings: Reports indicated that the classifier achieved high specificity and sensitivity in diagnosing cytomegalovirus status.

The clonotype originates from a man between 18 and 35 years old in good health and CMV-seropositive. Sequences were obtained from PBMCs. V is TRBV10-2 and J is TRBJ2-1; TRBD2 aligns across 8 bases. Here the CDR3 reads CASSALTGTRNNEQFF. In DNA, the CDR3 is TGCGCCAGCAGTGCTTTAACCGGGACTAGAAACAATGAGCAGTTCTTC.